This TCR beta chain was sequenced for a study of blood T cell repertoires in COVID-19. Study background: Samples came from the United States, Italy and Spain, spanning acute and convalescent COVID-19. PBMCs, B-cell-depleted T cells, or T cells were the source of the cDNA or gDNA that made up the material.

Per the original data handling: Nucleated cell counts were estimated from reference gene primer amplification. Clones were read by immunoSEQ multiplex PCR, and TCRdb kept only the in-frame ones, dropping some. For V, J and clone size, that table is used; D and trimming come from the DNA. Of about 270,000 clones listed, 75% to 90% are singletons. Trimming took off 0 bases at V and 5 bases at J, with 9 bases between the two ends. The germline V gene has CDR1 SGHNT and CDR2 YYREEE (reference sequence). The CDR3 has 14 residues. The clonotype was recovered from a man aged 50 to 60 with acute or convalescent COVID-19. The sample consisted of peripheral blood. This chain links TRBV5-4 with TRBJ2-4; no definite D call. The CDR3 sequence is CASSLGAGENIQYF. CDR3 nucleotides: TGTGCCAGCAGCTTGGGTGCAGGCGAAAACATTCAGTACTTC.